What follows are 12 T cell receptor beta chains derived from one specimen sequenced in a study of cytomegalovirus exposure and HLA in healthy donors. It was with 60 Vbeta and 13 Jbeta primers that the PCR ran. The assay was immunoSEQ multiplex PCR, and TCRdb's table has in-frame clones only and misses some. The sample yields 200,000 to 250,000 clones, around 80% seen once. Specimen: PBMCs. Receptor source: a woman aged 55-75 years in good health and CMV-seropositive.

The V gene is TRBV29-1, the J gene TRBJ2-5; TRBD2 agrees at 7 bases. V lost 7 bases and J lost 4; bases outside the gene matches: 9. This CDR3 has 13 amino acids. CDR1 is SQVTM, CDR2 ANQGSEA, per germline. This chain's CDR3 is CSAYWREIETQYF. In nucleotides, the CDR3 is TGCAGCGCTTATTGGCGGGAGATAGAGACCCAGTACTTC.

This chain connects TRBV30 to TRBJ2-3, with D perhaps TRBD2 (7 bases). Trimming pared 0 bases from V and 3 bases from J, leaving 16 bases between. The germline V gene encodes CDR1 GTSNPN and CDR2 SVGIG (reference sequence). The CDR3 loop spans 16 amino acids. CDR3 coding DNA: TGTGCCTGGAGTGTACTGAGGGGGGGCCGGACAGATACGCAGTATTTT. This translates into CAWSVLRGGRTDTQYF. The full variable domain, rest sourced from reference TRBV30 and TRBJ2-3, is SQTIHQWPATLVQPVGSPLSLECTVEGTSNPNLYWYRQAAGRGLQLLFYSVGIGQISSEVPQNLSASRPQDRQFILSSKKLLLSDSGFYLCAWSVLRGGRTDTQYFGPGTRLTVL.

This clone was seen once. The gene calls are TRBV4-1 and TRBJ2-1; perhaps TRBD1 as D (6 bases). The CDR3 has 12 amino acids. Per the germline V gene, CDR1 is MGHRA and CDR2 is YSYEKL. Trimming shortened V by 4 bases and J by 7 bases, and 8 bases separated the two germline ends. The CDR3 region has the DNA TGCGCCAGCAGCCGGGACATAAATGAGCAGTTCTTC. This sequence encodes CASSRDINEQFF.

As for this clone: One junction end disagrees with the germline gene, perhaps due to a read error. V gene TRBV7-2 combines with J gene TRBJ2-5; 9 bases agree with TRBD2. Germline V gene lookup returns CDR1 SGHTA and CDR2 FQGNSA. The CDR3 is 15 residues long. The DNA of the CDR3 is TGTGCCAGCAGCCCCCCGGGCGGGGGGGAAGAGGCCCAGTACTTC. The encoded protein is CASSPPGGGEEAQYF.

CDR3 sequence (DNA): TGTGCCAGCAGGTTTCAGGGGACCAGTTCACCCCTCCACTTT. Translating it yields CASRFQGTSSPLHF. V is TRBV6-1 and J is TRBJ1-6; D perhaps matches TRBD1 (6 bases). Trimming took 6 bases from V and 9 from J, leaving 15 bases between them. Germline V gives CDR1 MNHNS, CDR2 SASEGT. The CDR3 runs 14 residues.

The chain has TRBV18 and TRBJ1-2; 9 bases are shared with TRBD1. The germline V gene encodes CDR1 KGHSH and CDR2 LQKENI. This CDR3 has 14 amino acids. V lost 6 bases and J lost 8; bases outside the gene matches: 10. This CDR3 is CASSPGTGSGGYTF. In DNA form, the CDR3 reads TGTGCCAGCTCCCCCGGGACAGGGTCAGGGGGCTACACCTTC.

This chain connects TRBV30 to TRBJ2-5; tentatively, D is TRBD1 (6 bases). The V end lost 0 bases, the J end lost 2 bases, and 10 bases lay between the germline ends. The CDR3 sequence is 14 residues long. Germline lookup yields CDR1 GTSNPN and CDR2 SVGIG (reference sequence). In DNA, the CDR3 is TGTGCCTGGAGTGTAAAAGGGACACAAGAGACCCAGTACTTC. Protein product: CAWSVKGTQETQYF. The whole variable domain, remainder taken from reference TRBV30 and TRBJ2-5, is SQTIHQWPATLVQPVGSPLSLECTVEGTSNPNLYWYRQAAGRGLQLLFYSVGIGQISSEVPQNLSASRPQDRQFILSSKKLLLSDSGFYLCAWSVKGTQETQYFGPGTRLLVL.

The chain combines TRBV6-1 with TRBJ2-7; the match to TRBD1 covers 7 bases. V lost 1 base to trimming and J lost 2 bases; unmatched junction nucleotides: 5. The CDR3 totals 15 residues. Per germline, CDR1 MNHNS and CDR2 SASEGT. CDR3 sequence (DNA): TGTGCCAGCAGTGAAGGTGGGACAGTGACCTACGAGCAGTACTTC. This translates into CASSEGGTVTYEQYF.

The V and J genes are TRBV9 and TRBJ2-4, with a weak D call TRBD2 (6 bases). Between the trimmed V and J ends, which lost 0 bases and 2 bases, there was a span of 15 bases. The CDR3 covers 17 residues. The germline V gene has CDR1 SGDLS and CDR2 YYNGEE. The CDR3: CASSVAPGGLTKNIQYF. CDR3 nucleotides: TGTGCCAGCAGCGTAGCCCCAGGAGGGCTCACCAAAAACATTCAGTACTTC.

The J gene is TRBJ1-1, the V gene TRBV7-9; 9 bases fit TRBD1. Trimming cost V 8 bases and J 5 bases; bases outside gene matches: 9. Germline V gene data show CDR1 as SEHNR and CDR2 as FQNEAQ (reference sequence). The CDR3 has 14 residues. In DNA, the CDR3 is TGTGCCAGCTACTGGACAGGGGCAAGTACTGAAGCTTTCTTT. It is translated as CASYWTGASTEAFF.

This chain uses TRBV2 with TRBJ1-3, with D uncertain. This CDR3 comprises 14 residues. CDR1 is SNHLY, CDR2 FYNNEI, per germline. The V gene lost 7 bases and the J gene lost 1 base, with 11 bases spanning the gap. Here the CDR3 DNA reads TGTGCCAGCAACCCGGAGGGTTCTGGAAACACCATATATTTT. Residues: CASNPEGSGNTIYF.

V gene TRBV5-1 combines with J gene TRBJ2-7; 8 bases match TRBD2. The CDR3 consists of 13 residues. Germline V gene sequence: CDR1 SGHRS, CDR2 YFSETQ. V trimming: 3 bases; J trimming: 6 bases; junction bases outside the gene matches: 5. The chain's CDR3 is CASSSPGGAEQYF. The CDR3 coding sequence is TGCGCCAGCAGCTCCCCGGGGGGGGCCGAGCAGTACTTC. The full variable domain, its missing parts supplied by reference TRBV5-1 and TRBJ2-7, is KAGVTQTPRYLIKTRGQQVTLSCSPISGHRSVSWYQQTPGQGLQFLFEYFSETQRNKGNFPGRFSGRQFSNSRSEMNVSTLELGDSALYLCASSSPGGAEQYFGPGTRLTVT.